The source of this TCR beta chain is a study of immune evolution from preneoplasia to lung adenocarcinoma. H&E slides confirmed each diagnosis, reviewed by two pathologists independently. Profiled with immunoSEQ multiplex PCR; TCRdb holds only in-frame clones, not every one. The sample yields approximately 9,700 clones, approximately 80% seen once. This CDR3 is built from 13 residues. V was pared by 1 base and J by 14 bases, with 6 bases of the junction left unmatched. The V gene's germline CDR1 is SGHTA and CDR2 FQGNSA. Findings and caveats of the study: KRAS-mutant nodules had the highest T cell clonality. Later-stage lesions seemingly showed higher T cell density and diversity than normal lung.

As regards this clone: As yet, its antigen is unknown.

Specimen: FFPE minimally invasive lung adenocarcinoma tissue. The receptor was derived from a person aged 65-85 years with lung adenocarcinoma. The J gene is TRBJ2-1, the V gene TRBV7-2; 9 bases fit TRBD1. The CDR3 loop reads CASSLEIGQGKFF. In DNA, the CDR3 is TGTGCCAGCAGCTTAGAAATCGGACAGGGGAAGTTCTTC.